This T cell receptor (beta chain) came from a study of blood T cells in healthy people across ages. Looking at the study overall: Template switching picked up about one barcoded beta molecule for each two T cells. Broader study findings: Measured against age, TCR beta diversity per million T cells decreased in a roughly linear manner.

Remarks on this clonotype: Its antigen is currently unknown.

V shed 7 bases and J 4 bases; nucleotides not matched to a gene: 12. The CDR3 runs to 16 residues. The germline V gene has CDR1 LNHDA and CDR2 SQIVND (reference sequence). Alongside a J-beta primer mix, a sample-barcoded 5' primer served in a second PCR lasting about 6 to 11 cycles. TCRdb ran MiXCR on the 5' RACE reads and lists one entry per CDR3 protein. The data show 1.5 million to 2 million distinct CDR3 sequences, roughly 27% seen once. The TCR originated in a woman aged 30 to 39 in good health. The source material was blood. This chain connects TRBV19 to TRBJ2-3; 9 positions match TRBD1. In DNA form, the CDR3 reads TGTGCCAGTAACGATCCGGGACAGGGAGCAGCAGATACGCAGTATTTT. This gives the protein CASNDPGQGAADTQYF.